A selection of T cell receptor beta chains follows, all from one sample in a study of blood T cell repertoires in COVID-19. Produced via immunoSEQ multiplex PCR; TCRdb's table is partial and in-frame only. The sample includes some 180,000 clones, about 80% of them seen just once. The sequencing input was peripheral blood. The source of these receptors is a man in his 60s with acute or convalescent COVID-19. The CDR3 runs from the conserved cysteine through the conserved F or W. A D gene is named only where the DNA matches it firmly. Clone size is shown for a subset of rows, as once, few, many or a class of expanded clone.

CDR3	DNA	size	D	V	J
CASRSYNEQFF	TGTGCCAGCAGGTCTTACAATGAGCAGTTCTTC	few	.	TRBV27	TRBJ2-1
CASSPQGVRDSPLHF	TGTGCCAGCAGCCCACAGGGAGTTCGGGATTCACCCCTCCACTTT	.	.	TRBV7-9	TRBJ1-6
CASSYPKGLAGPSSYNEQFF	TGTGCCAGCAGTTACCCGAAGGGACTAGCGGGACCAAGCTCCTACAATGAGCAGTTCTTC	.	TRBD2	TRBV6-2/TRBV6-3	TRBJ2-1
CASSYLTGGNTEAFF	TGCGCCAGCAGCTATTTGACAGGGGGAAACACTGAAGCTTTCTTT	.	TRBD1	TRBV5-1	TRBJ1-1
CASSVNSGAKETQYF	TGTGCCAGCAGCGTAAATAGCGGGGCGAAAGAGACCCAGTACTTC	.	TRBD2	TRBV9	TRBJ2-5
CASRFKNRPGPYSNQPQHF	TGTGCCAGCAGGTTCAAGAACAGGCCGGGTCCCTATAGCAATCAGCCCCAGCATTTT	.	.	TRBV21-1	TRBJ1-5
CASSLQKRQGVVSPLHF	TGTGCCAGCAGTCTACAAAAACGACAGGGGGTTGTTTCACCCCTCCACTTT	.	TRBD1	TRBV27	TRBJ1-6
CASLQTDTEAFF	TGTGCCAGCCTACAGACAGACACTGAAGCTTTCTTT	.	.	TRBV2	TRBJ1-1
CASSQNSNTIYF	TGTGCCAGCAGCCAAAATTCGAACACCATATATTTT	.	.	TRBV3-1/TRBV3-2	TRBJ1-3
CASSYMPHSTDTQYF	TGTGCCAGCAGTTACATGCCCCATAGCACAGATACGCAGTATTTT	.	.	TRBV27	TRBJ2-3
CASSPSLVGQGTTEAFF	TGTGCCAGCTCACCTTCTTTAGTCGGACAGGGGACCACTGAAGCTTTCTTT	.	TRBD1	TRBV18	TRBJ1-1
CASRRDRAVDQPQHF	TGTGCCAGCAGGCGAGACAGGGCGGTTGATCAGCCCCAGCATTTT	.	TRBD1	TRBV6-5	TRBJ1-5
CASSFDRDPQIINTGELFF	TGTGCCAGCAGTTTTGACCGGGATCCCCAAATAATCAACACCGGGGAGCTGTTTTTT	.	.	TRBV2	TRBJ2-2
CASSVQTNYGYTF	TGTGCCAGCAGCGTACAGACTAACTATGGCTACACCTTC	once	.	TRBV4-2	TRBJ1-2
CASSPRQAYYGYTF	TGTGCCAGCAGCCCAAGACAGGCCTACTATGGCTACACCTTC	.	.	TRBV5-8	TRBJ1-2
CASSLVPSGRNTGELFF	TGTGCCAGCAGCTTAGTACCTAGCGGGAGGAACACCGGGGAGCTGTTTTTT	.	TRBD2	TRBV7-7	TRBJ2-2
CASSQRSARTAGRQFF	TGTGCCAGCAGCCAAAGGTCGGCTAGGACGGCGGGGAGGCAGTTCTTC	.	.	TRBV14	TRBJ2-1
CASSYSQGIGGYTF	TGTGCCAGCAGTTACTCGCAGGGTATAGGTGGCTACACCTTC	.	.	TRBV6-6	TRBJ1-2
CASSLYTGVTNEQFF	TGCGCCAGCAGCTTGTATACGGGAGTAACCAATGAGCAGTTCTTC	once	.	TRBV5-1	TRBJ2-1
CASSYSFSRGTSNQPQHF	TGTGCCAGCAGTTACTCGTTTAGTAGGGGGACCAGCAATCAGCCCCAGCATTTT	.	.	TRBV6-2/TRBV6-3	TRBJ1-5
CASSEAGGYGSYEQYF	TGTGCCAGCAGTGAAGCGGGGGGGTATGGCTCCTACGAGCAGTACTTC	.	TRBD2	TRBV2	TRBJ2-7
CASSLGGTGSAKNIQYF	TGTGCCAGCAGCCTTGGCGGGACAGGGTCAGCCAAAAACATTCAGTACTTC	.	TRBD1	TRBV5-4	TRBJ2-4
CASSVYSVNTGELFF	TGTGCCAGCAGCGTATATAGCGTGAACACCGGGGAGCTGTTTTTT	.	.	TRBV9	TRBJ2-2